This entry lists 28 T cell receptor beta chains sequenced from one sample in a study of OX40 agonist ivuxolimab in advanced cancers. Here immunoSEQ multiplex PCR was the method, and the copy in TCRdb shows in-frame clones only, minus some. This table holds 84,000 or so clones, around nine tenths found once. The input for sequencing was CD4+ or CD8+ T cells sorted from blood, taken in a trial of the OX40 agonist ivuxolimab. The receptor source for this set is an adult with an advanced solid tumor such as melanoma, head and neck, liver or kidney cancer.

The table lists this clone with a count of one. The gene calls are TRBV6-1 and TRBJ2-5; unclear D gene. From germline, CDR1 is MNHNS and CDR2 SASEGT. This CDR3 spans 13 amino acids. Trimming stripped 4 bases from V and 5 bases from J, with 11 bases between. The CDR3 DNA reads as TGTGCCAGCAGTGGGTTCGGCAGGGAGACCCAGTACTTC. Translating gives CASSGFGRETQYF.

The V call is TRBV6-5, the J call TRBJ2-3; D may be TRBD1 or TRBD2 (5 bases each). Germline CDR1 MNHEY, CDR2 SVGAGI. Trimming cost V 1 base and J 0 bases, with 5 bases left between them. The CDR3 consists of 14 residues. CDR3 residues: CASSYWDSTDTQYF. The CDR3 nucleotides read TGTGCCAGCAGTTACTGGGACAGCACAGATACGCAGTATTTT.

The sample holds one count of this clone. CDR3 sequence reads: CASSLQAGFQETQYF. The CDR3 DNA reads as TGTGCCAGCAGCTTGCAAGCGGGGTTTCAAGAGACCCAGTACTTC. V is TRBV7-2 and J is TRBJ2-5; 7 positions agree with TRBD2. CDR1 and CDR2 (germline): SGHTA, FQGNSA. V was pared by 3 bases and J by 2 bases, with 6 bases of the junction left unmatched. The CDR3 covers 15 residues.

The chain uses TRBV15 and TRBJ2-7; no clear D. In germline, CDR1 is LNHNV, CDR2 YYDKDF (reference sequence). V lost 0 bases and J lost 0, with 12 bases in between. The CDR3 contains 16 residues. The CDR3 spells CATSRDLGGSSYEQYF. CDR3 DNA sequence: TGTGCCACCAGCAGAGATCTAGGCGGCAGCTCCTACGAGCAGTACTTC. The variable domain in full, completed from reference TRBV15 and TRBJ2-7, reads DAMVIQNPRYQVTQFGKPVTLSCSQTLNHNVMYWYQQKSSQAPKLLFHYYDKDFNNEADTPDNFQSRRPNTSFCFLDIRSPGLGDTAMYLCATSRDLGGSSYEQYFGPGTRLTVT.

The chain couples TRBV15 to TRBJ1-4; TRBD1 matches at 9 bases. This CDR3 comprises 14 residues. V was pared by 8 bases and J by 6 bases, with 7 bases of the junction left unmatched. In germline, CDR1 is LNHNV, CDR2 YYDKDF (reference sequence). CDR3 in amino acids: CATAPGQGYEKLFF. In DNA, the CDR3 is TGTGCCACCGCCCCGGGACAGGGATATGAAAAACTGTTTTTT.

The genes are TRBV6-4 and TRBJ1-1; D remains ambiguous. Germline loops: CDR1 MRHNA, CDR2 SNTAGT. The CDR3 spans 13 residues. Trimming pared 5 bases from V and 1 base from J, leaving 8 bases between. The CDR3, as DNA: TGTGCCAGCAGTTATTTGAGGAACACTGAAGCTTTCTTT. Its protein product is CASSYLRNTEAFF.

The chain carries TRBV7-2 and TRBJ1-2, with TRBD1 matching over 8 bases. CDR1 and CDR2 from the germline V gene are SGHTA and FQGNSA. Unmatched junction bases numbered 11, after V lost 1 base and J lost 1 base. The CDR3 spans 18 residues. The CDR3, as DNA: TGTGCCAGCAGCTTAGTTGGTACAGGGGGGGGTCTTAACTATGGCTACACCTTC. Protein sequence: CASSLVGTGGGLNYGYTF.

The rearrangement uses TRBV28 and TRBJ2-1, with 9 bases aligning to TRBD2. From germline, CDR1 is MDHEN and CDR2 SYDVKM. Losses at the gene ends were 8 bases for V and 5 bases for J; bases not matched to a gene: 4. The CDR3 has 13 residues. The CDR3 sequence: CASGLASHNEQFF. In DNA, the CDR3 is TGTGCCAGCGGACTAGCGAGCCACAATGAGCAGTTCTTC.

CDR3 residues: CASSRDRQDKAFF. CDR3 DNA sequence: TGCGCCAGCAGCCGGGACAGACAAGATAAAGCTTTCTTT. The genes are TRBV5-1 and TRBJ1-1; 7 nucleotides agree with TRBD1. There are 13 residues in the CDR3. J gave up 9 bases and V 4 bases, and 9 bases lay outside the gene matches. CDR1 and CDR2 (germline): SGHRS, YFSETQ.

The CDR3 DNA sequence: TGTGCCAGCAGCTTAGGCTTTAACAATGAGCAGTTCTTC. Amino acid sequence: CASSLGFNNEQFF. The chain employs TRBV11-2 and TRBJ2-1; D is unresolved. In germline, CDR1 is SGHAT, CDR2 FQNNGV. This CDR3 spans 13 amino acids. Trimming stripped 1 base from V and 5 bases from J, with 6 bases between.

This clone has just a few counts. This chain joins TRBV7-9 and TRBJ2-7, with 7 bases matching TRBD1. The CDR3 length is 13 residues. Per the germline V gene, CDR1 is SEHNR and CDR2 is FQNEAQ (reference sequence). After removal of 4 bases from V and 9 bases from J, the junction contained 9 bases not matched to a gene. This CDR3 reads CASSSGTARRQYF. In DNA, the CDR3 is TGTGCCAGCAGCTCCGGGACAGCTCGTCGGCAGTACTTC.

The rearrangement joins TRBV14 to TRBJ1-2; 9 nucleotides agree with TRBD1. V lost 4 bases, J lost 4 bases, and 1 base stayed unmatched. Germline CDR1 reads SGHDN; CDR2 reads FVKESK. The length of the CDR3 is 13 residues. In nucleotides, the CDR3 is TGTGCCAGCAGCCCGGACAGGGGCTATGGCTACACCTTC. Translating it yields CASSPDRGYGYTF.

The chain recombines TRBV7-8 with TRBJ2-1; possible D gene TRBD2, 6 bases. Germline CDR1 reads SGHVS; CDR2 reads FQNEAQ. Trimming left V 4 bases short and J 9 bases short, with 7 bases between. The CDR3 length is 11 residues. The CDR3 loop reads CASSSGVEQFF. The DNA for the CDR3 is TGTGCCAGCAGCTCGGGGGTTGAGCAGTTCTTC.

The CDR3 spells CASSQAESTDTQYF. The CDR3 region has the DNA TGTGCCAGCAGCCAAGCCGAGAGCACAGATACGCAGTATTTT. The J gene is TRBJ2-3, the V gene TRBV4-2; D gene ambiguous. The CDR3 length is 14 residues. V lost 1 base to trimming and J lost 0 bases, with 5 bases between them. Per germline, CDR1 LGHNA and CDR2 YNFKEQ.

The V and J genes are TRBV27 and TRBJ2-7; 10 positions agree with TRBD2. The trim removed 5 bases at V and 6 bases at J, leaving 7 bases unmatched. Germline V gene data show CDR1 as MNHEY and CDR2 as SMNVEV (reference sequence). CDR3 length: 14 residues. In DNA form, the CDR3 reads TGTGCCAGCAGTCAGCGGGGGGGCAGGGGCGAGCAGTACTTC. Translation: CASSQRGGRGEQYF.

The count of this clone is one. The genes are TRBV19 and TRBJ2-2, with D perhaps TRBD2 (5 bases). Germline CDR1 is LNHDA and CDR2 is SQIVND (reference sequence). The CDR3 is 15 residues long. The V end was cut by 3 bases, the J end by 2 bases, with 10 bases between. The CDR3 reads CASSIGGGNTGELFF. The DNA of the CDR3 is TGTGCCAGTAGTATCGGAGGAGGTAACACCGGGGAGCTGTTTTTT. The full variable domain, completed using reference TRBV19 and TRBJ2-2, is DGGITQSPKYLFRKEGQNVTLSCEQNLNHDAMYWYRQDPGQGLRLIYYSQIVNDFQKGDIAEGYSVSREKKESFPLTVTSAQKNPTAFYLCASSIGGGNTGELFFGEGSRLTVL.

This chain uses TRBV23-1 with TRBJ1-5, with D maybe TRBD1 (6 bases). TRBV23-1 is designated an ORF whose function remains uncertain. V lost 2 bases and J lost 7, with 9 bases in between. The CDR3 runs 13 residues. The CDR3 DNA reads TGCGCCAGCAGTCAAGCCACAGGGCAGCCCCAGCATTTT. The encoded protein is CASSQATGQPQHF.

This clone occurred once. The chain couples TRBV5-1 to TRBJ2-5, with D possibly being TRBD1 or TRBD2 (6 bases each). From germline, CDR1 is SGHRS and CDR2 YFSETQ. This CDR3 region has 15 residues. Trimming cost V 0 bases and J 1 base, with 10 bases left between them. Written as DNA, the CDR3 is TGCGCCAGCAGCTTGGGAGGGGGGACCCAAGAGACCCAGTACTTC. It translates to CASSLGGGTQETQYF.

The chain has TRBV2 and TRBJ1-4; 8 nucleotides align to TRBD1. The CDR3 spans 15 residues. The J segment lost 7 bases and the V segment lost 6 bases, leaving 10 bases of the junction unmatched. CDR1 and CDR2 (germline): SNHLY, FYNNEI. The CDR3 sequence is CASRDRVGPREKLFF. CDR3 nucleotides: TGTGCCAGCAGGGACAGGGTGGGGCCTCGTGAAAAACTGTTTTTT.

V and J are TRBV11-3 and TRBJ2-1; D possibly corresponds to TRBD2 (5 bases). The V end was cut by 2 bases, the J end by 4 bases, with 12 bases between. The CDR3 loop spans 15 amino acids. Germline CDR1 SGHNT, CDR2 YENEEA. CDR3 DNA: TGTGCCAGCAGCTTAAGGAGGCAGATATACAATGAGCAGTTCTTC. Translation: CASSLRRQIYNEQFF.

This clone has only a few counts. The chain combines TRBV19 with TRBJ1-2; 9 bases align to TRBD1. The V gene end was trimmed by 4 bases and the J gene end by 6 bases; junction bases not matched to a gene: 6. The CDR3 has 14 amino acids. Germline V gene sequence: CDR1 LNHDA, CDR2 SQIVND (reference sequence). CDR3 coding DNA: TGTGCCAGTAGTAGGACAGGGGATATCCATGGCTACACCTTC. Its protein product is CASSRTGDIHGYTF.

The chain employs TRBV2 and TRBJ2-1; D is possibly TRBD1 or TRBD2 (5 bases each). CDR3 length equals 14 residues. Germline V lookup: CDR1 SNHLY, CDR2 FYNNEI. The germline V and J ends were trimmed by 5 bases and 7 bases, with 15 bases remaining between them. CDR3 sequence (DNA): TGTGCCAGCAGTTCTTCCGGGACCAAGAATGAGCAGTTCTTC. Protein sequence: CASSSSGTKNEQFF.

The chain combines TRBV28 with TRBJ1-1, with 9 bases aligning to TRBD1. Germline trimming cut 6 bases from V and 5 bases from J; bases unmatched to any gene: 10. The CDR3 spans 15 residues. Germline CDR1 reads MDHEN; CDR2 reads SYDVKM. CDR3 DNA: TGTGCCAGCAGGAGAGACAGGGGGTATGAAACTGAAGCTTTCTTT. Its translation: CASRRDRGYETEAFF.

This clone was counted a few times. This chain connects TRBV28 to TRBJ2-3, with 7 bases fitting TRBD2. Trimming cost V 6 bases and J 3 bases; bases outside gene matches: 33. From germline, CDR1 is MDHEN and CDR2 SYDVKM. The CDR3 contains 23 residues. The CDR3 sequence: CASSSNRYGPRSHWRGNTDTQYF. The CDR3 DNA follows: TGTGCCAGCAGCTCAAACCGCTACGGGCCCAGGAGCCATTGGCGGGGGAATACAGATACGCAGTATTTT.

This chain connects TRBV7-2 to TRBJ2-5; TRBD1 matches at 10 bases. With 5 bases clipped from V and 4 bases from J, the junction kept 4 bases outside the gene matches. The CDR3 has 14 amino acids. Germline-derived CDR1 and CDR2 are SGHTA and FQGNSA. CDR3 protein: CASSPRTGGETQYF. In nucleotides, the CDR3 is TGTGCCAGCAGCCCCAGGACAGGGGGAGAGACCCAGTACTTC.

This chain connects TRBV6-5 to TRBJ1-1; D is perhaps TRBD1 (5 bases). V lost 5 bases and J 3 bases, leaving 16 bases between the germline ends. The CDR3 sequence is 15 residues long. The germline CDR1 and CDR2 sequences are MNHEY and SVGAGI. CDR3 coding DNA: TGTGCCAGCAGTCTCTACGGACGGGGGGACACTGAAGCTTTCTTT. Translating it yields CASSLYGRGDTEAFF.

The chain carries TRBV5-4 and TRBJ2-1; D remains ambiguous. CDR1 is SGHNT, CDR2 YYREEE, per germline (reference sequence). Trimming left V 4 bases short and J 8 bases short, with 22 bases between. The CDR3 is 16 amino acids. The DNA for the CDR3 is TGTGCCAGCAGCACGGGCTATAGCCCCGGATGGGATGAGCAGTTCTTC. Encoded protein: CASSTGYSPGWDEQFF.

This clone has only a few counts. The rearrangement joins TRBV19 to TRBJ1-5; 9 bases fit TRBD1. The CDR3 contains 14 residues. CDR1 and CDR2 from the germline V gene are LNHDA and SQIVND (reference sequence). V dropped 7 bases and J dropped 8; count of bases not matched to a gene: 9. The CDR3 region has the DNA TGTGCCAGTACCCCCGGGACAGGGACGGAGCCCCAGCATTTT. It specifies CASTPGTGTEPQHF.